This T cell receptor (beta chain) emerged from a study of response to subunit inactivated influenza vaccine. TCRdb reprocessed the RT-PCR reads with MiXCR, giving one entry per CDR3 protein. Of about 780,000 distinct CDR3 sequences in the sample, under 20% were seen once. Study findings and constraints: That few new T cells are recruited by each seasonal influenza vaccination was the authors' suggestion.

V lost 7 bases to trimming and J lost 2 bases; unmatched junction nucleotides: 14. The CDR3 is 16 amino acids. Germline V gene lookup returns CDR1 MDHEN and CDR2 SYDVKM. This clonotype was counted a few times. Its specificity is not known. The chain joins TRBV28 to TRBJ2-7; TRBD1 aligns across 7 bases. Sequences were derived from PBMCs from blood, sampled roughly 5 days after vaccination. This clonotype was obtained from a man aged 50 to 60 who received an inactivated influenza vaccine. CDR3: CASNQIGAGGAYEQYF. The CDR3 DNA reads TGTGCCAGCAACCAAATCGGGGCAGGGGGTGCCTACGAGCAGTACTTC.